This T cell receptor beta chain stems from a study of blood T cell repertoires in COVID-19. Study context: The United States, Italy and Spain were the sources of the acute and convalescent COVID-19 samples.

TCRdb's copy holds only in-frame clones and misses some; the assay was immunoSEQ multiplex PCR. This sample has nearly 400,000 clones; over 85% occur once, and the top ten carry 1.5% to 2%. Participant ages covered roughly 18 to 89 years across 24 US areas. Categorization into cohorts depended on clinical history that participants reported. V lost 2 bases and J lost 2, with 13 bases in between. CDR3 size: 15 residues. Germline V lookup: CDR1 LGHDT, CDR2 YNNKEL (reference sequence). The V and J genes are TRBV3-1 (or the pseudogene TRBV3-2) and TRBJ2-7, with D maybe TRBD2 (5 bases). The source material was PBMCs or T cells enriched from blood (not recorded which). The clonotype comes from a young woman who had recovered from COVID-19. In DNA form, the CDR3 reads TGTGCCAGCAGCCAAAACCCGACTAAAACCTACGAGCAGTACTTC. Translation: CASSQNPTKTYEQYF.